This TCR beta chain appears in the sequencing data of a study of cytomegalovirus exposure and HLA in healthy donors. Broader study findings: There were some V segments, including TRBV6-2 and TRBV6-3, excluded as indistinguishable. Immune exposure data for these donors was limited to CMV serostatus. Cytomegalovirus association was assigned to 150 to 200 TCR beta chains.

The study ran its PCR with 60 Vbeta and 13 Jbeta primers. Clones were sequenced by immunoSEQ multiplex PCR, and TCRdb holds only the in-frame ones, with some missing. This sample has about 100,000 clones, with around 76% found just once. CDR3 size: 14 residues. V gave up 2 bases and J gave up 5 bases, with 13 bases separating them. The V gene's germline CDR1 is SGHDT and CDR2 YYEEEE. Though probably carrying unrecorded immune exposures, donors were nominally healthy at sampling. As regards this clone: Antigen: not known.

This receptor was identified in a man between 40 and 49 years old in good health and CMV-seropositive. The sequenced material came from PBMCs. This rearrangement joins TRBV5-6 to TRBJ2-5, with D perhaps matching TRBD1 (6 bases). This CDR3 is CASSLMRGYETQYF. The CDR3 DNA reads TGTGCCAGCAGCTTAATGAGGGGGTACGAGACCCAGTACTTC.